The rows below give T cell receptor beta chains drawn from one sample of a study of blood T cell repertoires in COVID-19. Here immunoSEQ multiplex PCR was the method, and the copy in TCRdb shows in-frame clones only, minus some. The table has about 670,000 clones, around 89% seen once; the top ten hold 0.2% to 0.3%. Material: peripheral blood. Receptors were obtained from a woman aged 18-29 years with acute or convalescent COVID-19. CDR3s include the opening cysteine and the closing phenylalanine or tryptophan. Each record gives: V gene, D gene, J gene, CDR3 protein. The D gene is left open where the match is weak.

TRBV27,TRBD1,TRBJ2-1,CASRPRDRRKDNEQFF
TRBV30,NA,TRBJ2-1,CAWSTGGREQFF
TRBV10-3,TRBD1,TRBJ1-2,CAISASGTGVYGYTF
TRBV29-1,TRBD1,TRBJ1-1,CSVEDHDRGITEAFF
TRBV30,NA,TRBJ1-2,CAWRAAKGGPNYGYTF
TRBV2,NA,TRBJ1-5,CASSEVSGNQPQHF
TRBV4-1,TRBD1,TRBJ1-5,CASSQSVRDRGFQPQHF
TRBV11-2,NA,TRBJ1-1,CASSSPRASLNTEAFF
TRBV19,TRBD1,TRBJ1-1,CASSIDGQGYTAYTEAFF
TRBV6-2/TRBV6-3,NA,TRBJ1-6,CASSYSRGLGRRFPLHF
TRBV7-2,TRBD1,TRBJ2-2,CASSFGQVGTGELFF
TRBV4-2,TRBD1,TRBJ1-6,CASSQDPGQGARNSPLHF
TRBV30,TRBD1,TRBJ1-2,CAWSFGQADGYTF
TRBV19,NA,TRBJ1-4,CASLSRQFNEKLFF
TRBV9,NA,TRBJ1-6,CASSDTPGTSNSPLHF
TRBV28,NA,TRBJ1-5,CASRSGGAKGNQPQHF
TRBV5-1,NA,TRBJ1-3,CASSTAGTSTGNTIYF
TRBV9,NA,TRBJ1-1,CASSAGDYATEAFF
TRBV27,TRBD1,TRBJ1-4,CASSRTGVATNEKLFF
TRBV18,NA,TRBJ2-3,CASSPRYRGTDTQYF
TRBV5-1,NA,TRBJ2-7,CASSLGDMTYEQYF
TRBV27,NA,TRBJ1-6,CASSLLGDSYNSPLHF
TRBV6-5,TRBD2,TRBJ2-2,CASSYSGLVTGELFF
TRBV19,NA,TRBJ1-1,CASSIVAGYDTEAFF
TRBV7-2,TRBD2,TRBJ2-3,CASSLGSSGVSDTQYF
TRBV2,TRBD2,TRBJ2-1,CASSAGTSGYNEQFF
TRBV4-3,NA,TRBJ2-7,CASSQPLRVDSWEQYF
TRBV18,NA,TRBJ1-1,CASSPPTYYTEAFF
TRBV7-6,NA,TRBJ1-5,CASSPTTGQTNQPQHF